Presented here are 29 T cell receptor beta chains from one specimen sequenced in a study of T cells in Graves' hyperthyroidism and ophthalmopathy. Template material for amplifying TCR beta CDR3 regions consisted of RNA transcripts. The HTBI primer set was used in a first-round RT-PCR of the TCR CDR3. TCRdb re-called the multiplex PCR reads with MiXCR, one entry per CDR3 protein. This table has around 480,000 distinct CDR3 sequences, approximately 15% appearing once. Sequencing input: blood. These receptors came from a woman younger than 35 with Graves' hyperthyroidism.

This clonotype was found many times. J is TRBJ2-1 and V is TRBV6-1; a possible D gene is TRBD2 (6 bases). Germline CDR1 MNHNS, CDR2 SASEGT. CDR3 length: 13 amino acids. V lost 7 bases to trimming and J lost 5 bases, with 12 bases between them. CDR3 region: CASKPGAHNEQFF. The CDR3, as DNA: TGTGCCAGCAAGCCGGGAGCCCACAATGAGCAGTTCTTC.

Ten or more counts support this clonotype. The chain joins TRBV20-1 to TRBJ2-1; D is ambiguous. Trimming left V 2 bases short and J 1 base short, with 9 bases between. CDR3 size: 14 residues. Germline CDR1 and CDR2: DFQATT and SNEGSKA (reference sequence). DNA for the CDR3: TGCAGTGCTAGAATTGAGTGGTCCTACAATGAGCAGTTCTTC. Protein: CSARIEWSYNEQFF.

This clonotype showed up just a few times. CDR3 coding DNA: TGTGCCAGCAGACTAGCGGGAGGGCCCTACGAGCAGTACGTC. Amino acid sequence: CASRLAGGPYEQYV. The rearrangement links TRBV27 to TRBJ2-7; 13 positions agree with TRBD2. The CDR3 contains 14 residues. The V and J ends lost 6 bases and 2 bases, in that order; junction bases with no gene match: 1. Germline CDR1 is MNHEY and CDR2 is SMNVEV (reference sequence).

This clonotype occurred many times. DNA of the CDR3: TGTGCCAGCAGCCCGGACAGGCGCGAGCAGTACTTC. It codes for CASSPDRREQYF. The V call is TRBV12-3 or TRBV12-4, the J call TRBJ2-7, with 7 bases fitting TRBD1. The junction had 5 bases not matched to a gene; V was cut back by 6 bases and J by 6 bases. This CDR3 has 12 amino acids.

This clonotype was seen only a few times. The chain combines TRBV4-1 with TRBJ2-3, with 8 bases fitting TRBD2. The length of the CDR3 is 17 residues. V shed 1 base and J 6 bases; nucleotides not matched to a gene: 12. Germline V lookup: CDR1 MGHRA, CDR2 YSYEKL. The CDR3 DNA sequence: TGCGCCAGCAGCCAAGCCTCCGGGACTAGACGGCAGGATACGCAGTATTTT. Amino acids: CASSQASGTRRQDTQYF.

This clonotype occurred many times. V gene TRBV12-3 or TRBV12-4 combines with J gene TRBJ1-5; D remains ambiguous. The CDR3 spans 14 residues. The V gene lost 3 bases and the J gene lost 3 bases, with 9 bases spanning the gap. CDR3 nucleotide sequence: TGTGCCAGCAGTTTCCAAACTATCAATCAGCCCCAGCATTTT. Protein: CASSFQTINQPQHF.

On this clonotype itself: One junction end does not reproduce the germline sequence, and a read error may be involved. The chain uses TRBV18 and TRBJ2-3; D is unresolved. Per the germline V gene, CDR1 is KGHSH and CDR2 is LQKENI. This CDR3 has 12 amino acids. The CDR3, as DNA: TGTGCCAGCCCACCACCCACAGATACGCAGTATTTT. It is translated as CASPPPTDTQYF.

The V gene is TRBV10-1, the J gene TRBJ1-1, with 12 bases identical to TRBD1. V gave up 7 bases and J gave up 1 base; unmatched junction bases: 10. This CDR3 contains 17 residues. Looked up from germline, CDR1 is WNHNN and CDR2 is SYGVQD (reference sequence). The CDR3 bases are TGCGCCAGCAACACCGGGACAGGGGGCGCGTGGAACACTGAAGCTTTCTTT. Translated: CASNTGTGGAWNTEAFF.

About this clonotype itself: This could be a read error, since a much larger clone is one nucleotide away. This chain uses TRBV5-1 with TRBJ2-1; possibly TRBD2 for D (6 bases). The CDR3 has 14 amino acids. Germline V gives CDR1 SGHRS, CDR2 YFSETQ. For the CDR3, the DNA is TGCGCCAGCAGCTTGGGGGACTCCCGCAGTGAGCGGTTCTTC. Its protein product is CASSLGDSRSERFF.

This clonotype was detected only a few times. The chain has TRBV24-1 and TRBJ2-5; TRBD1 aligns across 7 bases. This CDR3 spans 16 amino acids. Unmatched junction bases numbered 14, after V lost 6 bases and J lost 5 bases. In germline, CDR1 is KGHDR, CDR2 SFDVKD. For the CDR3, the DNA is TGTGCCACCAGTTCGGACGGCACAGGGGTTTGGGAGACCCAGTACTTC. Protein sequence: CATSSDGTGVWETQYF.

The chain employs TRBV30 and TRBJ2-4, with D perhaps assigned TRBD1 or TRBD2 (5 bases each). Trimming pared 5 bases from V and 0 bases from J, leaving 14 bases between. This CDR3 contains 15 residues. Looked up from germline, CDR1 is GTSNPN and CDR2 is SVGIG (reference sequence). CDR3 loop: CAWATFGTAKNIQYF. For the CDR3, the DNA is TGTGCCTGGGCTACCTTCGGGACAGCCAAAAACATTCAGTACTTC.

The table lists this clonotype with a few counts. As DNA, the CDR3 is TGTGCCAGCAGGGGACTGCCCAATCAGCCCCAGCATTTT. This gives the protein CASRGLPNQPQHF. The V and J genes are TRBV6-1 and TRBJ1-5, with D perhaps TRBD1 (5 bases). The germline gives CDR1 MNHNS, CDR2 SASEGT. This CDR3 has 13 amino acids. Trimming took 6 bases from V and 3 from J, leaving 9 bases between them.

The gene calls are TRBV6-1 and TRBJ1-1; 10 bases line up with TRBD1. CDR1 is MNHNS, CDR2 SASEGT, per germline. V was clipped by 7 bases and J by 2 bases; unmatched bases: 7. The CDR3 contains 15 residues. CDR3 sequence reads: CASKPGQGSNTEAFF. CDR3 DNA sequence: TGTGCCAGCAAACCGGGACAGGGGTCCAACACTGAAGCTTTCTTT.

This clonotype has a count of ten or more. The rearrangement links TRBV29-1 to TRBJ2-4; D not certain. This CDR3 has 13 residues. Trimming removed 5 bases at V and 4 bases at J, with 12 bases between. CDR1 and CDR2 (germline): SQVTM, ANQGSEA. For the CDR3, the DNA is TGCAGCGTTCTAGAACAGCAGAAAAACATTCAGTACTTC. Translation: CSVLEQQKNIQYF.

This clonotype has ten or more counts. The rearrangement joins TRBV28 to TRBJ2-7, with 8 bases lining up with TRBD1. This CDR3 spans 17 amino acids. Germline CDR1 is MDHEN and CDR2 is SYDVKM. V gave up 5 bases and J gave up 0 bases; unmatched junction bases: 12. The CDR3 DNA follows: TGTGCCAGCAGTCCCCCCCCGGGACAGGTAAGCTCCTACGAGCAGTACGTC. Encoded protein: CASSPPPGQVSSYEQYV.

Ten or more counts support this clonotype. The chain is built from TRBV3-1 and TRBJ2-5; no reliable D call. The CDR3 has 12 amino acids. The V end was cut by 4 bases, the J end by 3 bases, with 6 bases between. The V gene's germline CDR1 is LGHDT and CDR2 YNNKEL (reference sequence). The CDR3 spells CASSRLKETQYF. The DNA for the CDR3 is TGTGCCAGCAGCCGTCTTAAAGAGACCCAGTACTTC.

This clonotype was counted at least ten times. The chain is built from TRBV24-1 and TRBJ2-3; TRBD2 agrees at 7 bases. The CDR3 has 13 amino acids. Germline V gives CDR1 KGHDR, CDR2 SFDVKD. V lost 5 bases, J lost 5 bases, and 3 bases stayed unmatched. The CDR3 is CATSGTSKDTQYF. CDR3 DNA: TGTGCCACCAGTGGGACTAGTAAAGATACGCAGTATTTT.

This clonotype was detected only a few times. J is TRBJ2-7 and V is TRBV9, with TRBD2 identical over 7 bases. Germline V gene sequence: CDR1 SGDLS, CDR2 YYNGEE. The CDR3 totals 15 residues. Trimming at V came to 0 bases and at J to 3 bases, leaving 6 bases not matched to a gene. CDR3 amino acids: CASSVDTSAFYEQYF. The CDR3 DNA follows: TGTGCCAGCAGCGTAGATACTAGCGCATTCTACGAGCAGTACTTC.

This clonotype was counted a few times. J is TRBJ2-3 and V is TRBV5-6; no definite D call. Deletions cut 0 bases from V and 1 base from J, with 6 bases between. The CDR3 extends over 14 amino acids. Germline assignment: CDR1 SGHDT and CDR2 YYEEEE. The CDR3 spells CASSLGRRTDTQYF. In DNA, the CDR3 is TGTGCCAGCAGCTTGGGGCGGCGCACAGATACGCAGTATTTT.

The sample holds many counts of this clonotype. The rearrangement links TRBV7-2 to TRBJ1-5, with D hard to call. From germline, CDR1 is SGHTA and CDR2 FQGNSA. V lost 3 bases to trimming and J lost 1 base, with 7 bases between them. This CDR3 spans 14 amino acids. CDR3 coding DNA: TGTGCCAGCAGCTTCGGTAGCAGCAATCAGCCCCAGCATTTT. Protein product: CASSFGSSNQPQHF.

This clonotype was picked up a small number of times. The chain combines TRBV2 with TRBJ2-7, with 12 bases that match TRBD2. Germline CDR1 reads SNHLY; CDR2 reads FYNNEI. This CDR3 is 16 amino acids long. V shed 5 bases, J shed 4 bases, and the junction held 9 bases outside the gene matches. The CDR3 reads CASSKLAGGLSYEQYF. CDR3 sequence (DNA): TGTGCCAGCAGTAAACTAGCGGGAGGCCTGTCATACGAGCAGTACTTC.

This clonotype was detected a few times. The chain combines TRBV5-4 with TRBJ2-5; 8 nucleotides match TRBD1. Per germline, CDR1 SGHNT and CDR2 YYREEE (reference sequence). After removal of 3 bases from V and 4 bases from J, the junction contained 5 bases not matched to a gene. The CDR3 length is 14 residues. DNA for the CDR3: TGTGCCAGCAGCTACTGGCAGGGGGCAGAGACCCAGTACTTC. This encodes CASSYWQGAETQYF.

This clonotype has ten or more counts. The V and J genes are TRBV3-1 and TRBJ1-4; possibly TRBD1 for D (6 bases). V was clipped by 1 base and J by 8 bases, with 17 bases between them. Germline V CDR1 and CDR2: LGHDT, YNNKEL (reference sequence). This CDR3 has 16 residues. The CDR3 DNA reads TGTGCCAGCAGCCAAGGCTATAGGCAGGGGTACGAAAAACTGTTTTTT. This encodes CASSQGYRQGYEKLFF. The whole variable domain, filled in from reference TRBV3-1 and TRBJ1-4, reads DTAVSQTPKYLVTQMGNDKSIKCEQNLGHDTMYWYKQDSKKFLKIMFSYNNKELIINETVPNRFSPKSPDKAHLNLHINSLELGDSAVYFCASSQGYRQGYEKLFFGSGTQLSVL.

This clonotype has at least ten counts. V usage is TRBV2 and J usage is TRBJ1-2, with D possibly being TRBD1 (6 bases). V was cut by 7 bases and J by 2 bases, with 14 bases left in between. CDR3 length equals 14 residues. Germline V gene sequence: CDR1 SNHLY, CDR2 FYNNEI. The CDR3 DNA reads as TGTGCCAGCACGCCGGGGGGGCGAAACTATGGCTACACCTTC. It encodes CASTPGGRNYGYTF.

This clonotype has at least ten counts. This sequence joins TRBV10-3 and TRBJ2-5, with a possible D match to TRBD2 (5 bases). The V end lost 10 bases, the J end lost 0 bases, and 18 bases lay between the germline ends. Germline loops: CDR1 ENHRY, CDR2 SYGVKD. This CDR3 comprises 15 residues. DNA of the CDR3: TGTGCCAGCACCCCCGAGGGAGCATACCAAGAGACCCAGTACTTC. This encodes CASTPEGAYQETQYF.

The table lists this clonotype with many counts. The chain couples TRBV11-1 to TRBJ1-1, with a possible D match to TRBD1 (5 bases). The CDR3 sequence is 16 residues long. Germline CDR1 reads SGHAT; CDR2 reads FQDESV (reference sequence). Deletions cut 0 bases from V and 3 bases from J, with 14 bases between. CDR3: CASSLASLQGDTEAFF. CDR3 nucleotide sequence: TGTGCCAGCAGCTTAGCGTCCCTACAAGGGGACACTGAAGCTTTCTTT.

This clonotype was seen ten or more times. V and J are TRBV7-2 and TRBJ1-2; 7 bases fit TRBD1. With 6 bases clipped from V and 7 bases from J, the junction kept 8 bases outside the gene matches. The germline V gene encodes CDR1 SGHTA and CDR2 FQGNSA. This CDR3 contains 13 residues. The CDR3 bases are TGTGCCAGCAGTCCAGGGGGAGCCCGTGGCTACACCTTC. Its protein is CASSPGGARGYTF.

This clonotype was picked up many times. This chain connects TRBV5-6 to TRBJ2-5; 9 bases align to TRBD1. Trimming at V came to 5 bases and at J to 1 base, leaving 9 bases not matched to a gene. This CDR3 has 16 residues. In germline, CDR1 is SGHDT, CDR2 YYEEEE. CDR3 sequence: CASRRRTGAVQETQYF. The CDR3 bases are TGTGCCAGCAGAAGGAGGACAGGGGCGGTCCAAGAGACCCAGTACTTC.

This clonotype was observed many times. The chain is built from TRBV25-1 and TRBJ1-2; 9 bases match TRBD1. From germline, CDR1 is MGHDK and CDR2 SYGVNS. The J segment lost 2 bases and the V segment lost 6 bases, leaving 7 bases of the junction unmatched. There are 15 residues in the CDR3. CDR3 loop: CASSSPGTGNYGYTF. Written as DNA, the CDR3 is TGTGCCAGCAGCAGCCCCGGGACAGGGAACTATGGCTACACCTTC.